The source of this T cell receptor (beta chain) is a study of neurological immune-mediated disorders. Study-wide results and limits: Falling below healthy controls, multiple sclerosis showed the least TCR clonal expansion, while HTLV-1-associated myelopathy showed the most.

V was cut by 4 bases and J by 2 bases, with 12 bases left in between. This CDR3 spans 14 amino acids. Germline loops: CDR1 DFQATT, CDR2 SNEGSKA (reference sequence). TCRdb re-called the 5' RACE reads with MiXCR, one entry per CDR3 protein. The sample contains about 46,000 distinct CDR3 sequences, 10% of which appear only once. This clonotype was detected many times. Its antigen is not known. Sample: PBMCs. The chain recombines TRBV20-1 with TRBJ2-1; unclear D gene. This TCR was recovered from a man in his 70s with HTLV-1-associated myelopathy (HAM/TSP). CDR3 DNA sequence: TGCAGTGCTACGAGCGAGACGGCCTACAATGAGCAGTTCTTC. Protein product: CSATSETAYNEQFF.